This is a list of T cell receptor beta chains from one sample in a study of blood T cell repertoires in COVID-19. Sequencing was performed with immunoSEQ multiplex PCR; in TCRdb, only in-frame clones are kept and a portion is missing. The data contain 200,000 to 250,000 clones, more than 65% of them seen just once; the ten biggest clones take up approximately 4%. Sequencing was carried out using peripheral blood. These receptor sequences come from a woman aged 80 or older with acute or convalescent COVID-19. CDR3s include the opening cysteine and the closing phenylalanine or tryptophan. A D gene is named only where the DNA matches it firmly. Clone size is stated in some rows and not others, as once, few, many or a class when expanded.

>.|.|TRBJ1-1|10|TRBV28
CASRALVAFF
TGTGCCAGCAGGGCCTTGGTGGCTTTCTTT
>.|few|TRBJ1-2|13|TRBV15
CATSREEGDGYTF
TGTGCCACCAGCAGAGAAGAGGGGGATGGCTACACCTTC
>.|once|TRBJ1-5|14|TRBV6-1
CASSEGQYNQPQHF
TGTGCCAGCAGTGAAGGACAGTACAATCAGCCCCAGCATTTT
>.|once|TRBJ1-1|15|TRBV14
CASSQWSTLNTEAFF
TGTGCCAGCAGCCAATGGTCCACTCTGAACACTGAAGCTTTCTTT
>.|.|TRBJ1-6|12|TRBV28
CASSNTEQPLHF
TGTGCCAGCAGTAATACAGAACAACCCCTCCACTTT
>TRBD1|.|TRBJ1-2|14|TRBV7-9
CASSYPTGAHGYTF
TGTGCCAGCAGCTACCCCACAGGGGCGCATGGCTACACCTTC
>.|few|TRBJ1-1|14|TRBV29-1
CSVGETGLGTEAFF
TGCAGCGTTGGGGAAACAGGGCTTGGCACTGAAGCTTTCTTT
>TRBD2|.|TRBJ2-3|22|TRBV24-1
CATSDAASGGDWVGEPTDTQYF
TGTGCCACCAGTGATGCAGCTAGCGGGGGGGATTGGGTCGGTGAACCCACAGATACGCAGTATTTT
>.|.|TRBJ1-5|15|TRBV30
CAWSSLEGFNQPQHF
TGTGCCTGGAGTAGTCTTGAGGGCTTCAATCAGCCCCAGCATTTT
>.|.|TRBJ1-2|13|TRBV28
CASSLETNYGYTF
TGTGCCAGCAGTTTAGAGACAAACTATGGCTACACCTTC
>TRBD1|once|TRBJ2-7|15|TRBV18
CASSPTDRSFSEQYF
TGTGCCAGCTCACCCACGGACAGGTCTTTCTCCGAGCAGTACTTC
>.|.|TRBJ1-6|14|TRBV6-5
CASSHRVGASTLHF
TGTGCCAGCAGTCACCGGGTGGGGGCTTCTACCCTCCACTTT
>.|.|TRBJ1-4|15|TRBV18
CASSPTRVGNEKLFF
TGTGCCAGCTCACCCACGAGGGTTGGGAATGAAAAACTGTTTTTT
>TRBD1|.|TRBJ2-7|13|TRBV4-2
CASSRQGAHEQYF
TGTGCCAGCAGCCGGCAGGGGGCCCACGAGCAGTACTTC
>.|.|TRBJ1-5|14|TRBV9
CASSVEPADQPQHF
TGTGCCAGCAGCGTAGAACCCGCGGATCAGCCCCAGCATTTT
>.|.|TRBJ1-2|13|TRBV5-4
CASSREGLYGYTF
TGTGCCAGCAGTAGAGAGGGACTCTATGGCTACACCTTC
>.|.|TRBJ1-1|13|TRBV12-3/TRBV12-4
CASSVGPRGEAFF
TGTGCCAGCAGTGTGGGTCCCCGGGGTGAAGCTTTCTTT
>.|.|TRBJ1-5|13|TRBV7-9
CASSLKGNQPQHF
TGTGCCAGCAGCTTAAAGGGGAATCAGCCCCAGCATTTT
>.|few|TRBJ1-6|14|TRBV5-4
CASSTGVPNSPLHF
TGTGCCAGCAGCACGGGAGTCCCAAATTCACCCCTCCACTTT
>TRBD2|.|TRBJ2-3|19|TRBV7-2
CASSVTPGLAGGPLGTQYF
TGTGCCAGCAGCGTGACACCGGGACTAGCGGGGGGGCCTCTCGGTACGCAGTATTTT
>.|.|TRBJ1-1|12|TRBV6-5
CASNPYGAEAFF
TGTGCCAGCAACCCATACGGGGCTGAAGCTTTCTTT
>.|.|TRBJ1-1|13|TRBV12-3/TRBV12-4
CASSLVEGTEAFF
TGTGCCAGCAGTTTGGTGGAGGGCACTGAAGCTTTCTTT
>.|few|TRBJ1-2|14|TRBV5-1
CASSIDTGYFGYTF
TGCGCCAGCAGCATAGATACAGGGTATTTCGGCTACACCTTC
>TRBD1|.|TRBJ2-4|14|TRBV3-1/TRBV3-2
CASSLGQGFDIQYF
TGTGCCAGCAGCCTTGGACAGGGTTTTGACATTCAGTACTTC
>TRBD1|.|TRBJ1-1|14|TRBV11-3
CASSPGQANTEAFF
TGTGCCAGCAGCCCAGGACAGGCGAACACTGAAGCTTTCTTT
>.|.|TRBJ2-3|12|TRBV29-1
CSVPWAGDTQYF
TGCAGCGTTCCTTGGGCGGGGGATACGCAGTATTTT
>.|few|TRBJ2-7|17|TRBV6-6
CASSLLRGMQATYEQYF
TGTGCCAGCAGTCTGCTCAGGGGAATGCAGGCTACCTACGAGCAGTACTTC
>TRBD2|.|TRBJ2-2|16|TRBV7-9
CASSVTSGENTGELFF
TGTGCCAGCAGCGTAACTAGCGGGGAGAACACCGGGGAGCTGTTTTTT
>.|.|TRBJ2-1|15|TRBV5-1
CASSLEPAQRNEQFF
TGCGCCAGCAGCTTGGAACCAGCCCAGAGGAATGAGCAGTTCTTC